The next 12 T cell receptor beta chains were all read from a single sample in a study of CD8 T cells in Susac syndrome. Random-hexamer reverse transcription was applied to 0.5 to 1 ug RNA. TCRdb re-analysed the immunoSEQ multiplex PCR reads in MiXCR, keeping a single row per CDR3 protein. The sample records about 240,000 distinct CDR3 sequences, about 96% being singletons. Sequenced: CD4+ T cells from PBMCs. These receptors came from a human donor with Susac syndrome.

CDR3 in amino acids: CASSQDADSELNQPQHF. DNA for the CDR3: TGCGCCAGCAGCCAAGATGCAGACAGCGAATTAAATCAGCCCCAGCATTTT. This chain links TRBV4-1 with TRBJ1-5, with D possibly being TRBD1 (5 bases). The CDR3 loop spans 17 amino acids. V lost 0 bases to trimming and J lost 4 bases, with 16 bases between them. The V gene's germline CDR1 is MGHRA and CDR2 YSYEKL.

This chain uses TRBV7-9 with TRBJ2-2; D unresolved. Trimming removed 5 bases from V and 6 bases from J, with 7 bases in between. Germline CDR1 reads SEHNR; CDR2 reads FQNEAQ (reference sequence). This CDR3 comprises 12 residues. The CDR3 DNA sequence: TGTGCCAGCAGCGTATCTTCCGGGGAGCTGTTTTTT. Its protein is CASSVSSGELFF.

The chain uses TRBV12-5 and TRBJ2-1, with a weak D call TRBD2 (6 bases). The CDR3 runs 13 residues. Germline CDR1 and CDR2: LGHNT and FRNRAP. Trimming removed 9 bases at V and 5 bases at J, with 14 bases between. The CDR3 DNA sequence: TGTGCTAGGAGGGCGGGGCAGGACAATGAGCAGTTCTTC. Translating it yields CARRAGQDNEQFF.

The J gene is TRBJ2-3, the V gene TRBV29-1; D uncertain. Trimming pared 5 bases from V and 1 base from J, leaving 16 bases between. CDR3 length: 15 amino acids. In germline, CDR1 is SQVTM, CDR2 ANQGSEA. The CDR3 loop is CSVPRLLRGTDTQYF. The CDR3 nucleotides read TGCAGCGTTCCTCGTCTGCTACGTGGCACAGATACGCAGTATTTT.

J is TRBJ1-3 and V is TRBV9; the D is unclear. Germline assignment: CDR1 SGDLS and CDR2 YYNGEE. The CDR3 loop spans 14 amino acids. V was pared by 6 bases and J by 0 bases, with 10 bases between. CDR3 in DNA: TGTGCCAGCACCTCAGGTAGCTCTGGAAACACCATATATTTT. Amino acid sequence: CASTSGSSGNTIYF.

V is TRBV9 and J is TRBJ2-2; possible D gene TRBD1, 6 bases. CDR1 and CDR2 from the germline V gene are SGDLS and YYNGEE. The V end lost 2 bases, the J end lost 4 bases, and 15 bases lay between the germline ends. The CDR3 is 16 amino acids. CDR3 protein: CASSVRTALGTGELFF. CDR3 coding DNA: TGTGCCAGCAGCGTCCGGACAGCTCTGGGCACCGGGGAGCTGTTTTTT.

This clonotype showed up just once. V gene TRBV20-1 combines with J gene TRBJ2-7; TRBD1 or TRBD2 may be the D gene (5 bases each). Germline CDR1 reads DFQATT; CDR2 reads SNEGSKA (reference sequence). The CDR3 has 14 amino acids. With 0 bases removed from V and 3 bases from J, the gap between germline ends came to 12 bases. CDR3 sequence (DNA): TGCAGTGCTAGAGATCGAGGGGCCCACTACGAGCAGTACTTC. Translating gives CSARDRGAHYEQYF.

This rearrangement joins TRBV19 to TRBJ2-1; weak D call: TRBD2 (6 bases). Trimming took 3 bases from V and 6 from J, leaving 21 bases between them. The CDR3 consists of 17 residues. Germline CDR1 LNHDA, CDR2 SQIVND (reference sequence). This CDR3 is CASSILETGGDRNEQFF. CDR3 nucleotides: TGTGCCAGTAGTATCCTCGAAACTGGAGGGGATCGCAATGAGCAGTTCTTC.

This chain links TRBV18 with TRBJ1-1; tentative D call: TRBD1 (6 bases). The germline V and J ends were trimmed by 2 bases and 4 bases, with 11 bases remaining between them. CDR1 KGHSH and CDR2 LQKENI come from the germline V gene. CDR3 length: 14 amino acids. The CDR3 DNA is TGTGCCAGCTCACCAGTAGACAGGTTCACTGAAGCTTTCTTT. Translation: CASSPVDRFTEAFF.

The chain carries TRBV28 and TRBJ2-3; 7 nucleotides align to TRBD2. Trimming took 8 bases from V and 2 from J; bases not matched to a gene: 7. CDR1 and CDR2 from the germline V gene are MDHEN and SYDVKM. There are 14 residues in the CDR3. CDR3 protein: CASRPGGNTDTQYF. Here the CDR3 DNA reads TGTGCCAGCCGGCCGGGGGGAAACACAGATACGCAGTATTTT.

The V and J genes are TRBV27 and TRBJ1-2; TRBD1 aligns across 8 bases. Germline CDR1 is MNHEY and CDR2 is SMNVEV (reference sequence). V was clipped by 10 bases and J by 0 bases; unmatched bases: 4. The CDR3 runs 13 residues. The CDR3 sequence: CATATGANYGYTF. CDR3 sequence (DNA): TGTGCCACCGCGACAGGGGCTAACTATGGCTACACCTTC.

CDR3: CSVGQVPYEQYF. The CDR3 region has the DNA TGCAGCGTTGGACAGGTACCTTACGAGCAGTACTTC. The chain carries TRBV29-1 and TRBJ2-7, with TRBD1 as a possible D gene (6 bases). Germline CDR1 is SQVTM and CDR2 is ANQGSEA. The V end lost 4 bases, the J end lost 4 bases, and 11 bases lay between the germline ends. This CDR3 has 12 amino acids.